This TCR beta chain is from a study of blood T cell repertoires in COVID-19 (dated by TCRdb to the early 2020s). General notes on the study: Collaborator samples came from the United States, Italy and Spain and covered acute and convalescent phases of COVID-19. The material from the prospective study consisted of cDNA or gDNA derived from T cells, B-cell-depleted T cells, or PBMCs. The dataset comprised deeply sampled blood TCRbeta repertoires from subjects exposed to, actively infected with, or recovered from COVID-19. The repertoires were released in a freely available public database meant as a resource for research on the immune response to SARS-CoV-2. The samples were drawn from two sources: the first 160 participants of the ongoing ImmuneRACE study, and 950 to 1,500 subjects contributed by 6 global collaborators. The sample metadata nearly always contained a de-identified subject ID, COVID-19 status, age in years and sex. HLA class I and class II types, where available, came from metadata supplied by the sample provider rather than from assay-based typing. The research as a whole found: How much clinical and demographic metadata was included differed by source and by participant, and the metadata was provided uncurated.

Whole blood was collected in K2EDTA tubes by collaborating institutions according to the institutions' own protocols. For TCRbeta analysis, collaborators shipped samples in one of three forms: frozen whole blood, isolated PBMCs, or DNA extracted from either of those sample types. Points on this clone: Its antigen is not yet known. The sample holds no much larger clone one base away, and base qualities are not on file.

The immunoSEQ Assay, a bias-controlled multiplex PCR, was used to amplify TCRbeta CDR3 regions from genomic DNA. For the original study's pipeline: The number of nucleated cells in each sample was estimated from the amplification of reference gene primers within the assay. Sequence reads were collapsed and filtered to measure the absolute abundance of every unique TCRbeta CDR3 rearrangement. Productive Simpson clonality was computed per sample as the square root of Simpson's diversity index over productive rearrangements. This immuneACCESS table, as held by TCRdb, lists in-frame sequences with V and J called but not all clones. Of the missing ones, under half trace to an unresolved V gene in checked studies; the others have no known cause. The V and J calls and clone size were taken over from that table, and D and trimming were inferred from the DNA. This sample comprises 90,000 to 140,000 clones, roughly 85% of them detected only once. 15% of the sample comes from the top ten.

Per the germline V gene (reference sequence), SGHKS is the CDR1 and YYEKEE is the CDR2. Its CDR3 holds 15 amino acids, cysteine through phenylalanine. Only the CDR3 DNA stays, 45 bases, in frame from base 1. Trimming removed 2 bases from V and 0 bases from J, leaving 10 bases between the germline ends. The sequence is built from TRBV5-5 and TRBJ2-3; the D gene is perhaps TRBD1, on 5 matching bases. Sequencing was performed on peripheral blood. The receptor comes from a woman of 80 years or more with acute or convalescent COVID-19. The DNA reads as follows: TGTGCCAGCAGCTTCGAAGGGGCTAGCACAGATACGCAGTATTTT. It is translated as CASSFEGASTDTQYF. The full variable domain, completed from the reference TRBV5-5 and TRBJ2-3 proteins outside the CDR3, reads DAGVTQSPTHLIKTRGQQVTLRCSPISGHKSVSWYQQVLGQGPQFIFQYYEKEERGRGNFPDRFSARQFPNYSSELNVNALLLGDSALYLCASSFEGASTDTQYFGPGTRLTVL.